This TCR beta chain emerged from a study of blood T cell repertoires in COVID-19. Participant-given clinical history determined each cohort assignment. TCRdb's table, derived via immunoSEQ multiplex PCR, lists solely in-frame clones and lacks some. The repertoire holds about 370,000 clones, about 89% seen once, with roughly 0.9% in the top ten. Germline CDR1 is GTSNPN and CDR2 is SVGIG (reference sequence). The V and J ends lost 0 bases and 7 bases respectively, with 15 bases between them. The CDR3 is 14 amino acids. This TCR derives from a woman aged 40 to 49 who had been exposed to COVID-19. The genes are TRBV30 and TRBJ1-2; D not certain. Sequenced sample: PBMCs or T cells enriched from blood (not recorded which). This CDR3 reads CAWSVISAVGGYTF. In nucleotides, the CDR3 is TGTGCCTGGAGTGTAATATCGGCGGTGGGTGGCTACACCTTC.